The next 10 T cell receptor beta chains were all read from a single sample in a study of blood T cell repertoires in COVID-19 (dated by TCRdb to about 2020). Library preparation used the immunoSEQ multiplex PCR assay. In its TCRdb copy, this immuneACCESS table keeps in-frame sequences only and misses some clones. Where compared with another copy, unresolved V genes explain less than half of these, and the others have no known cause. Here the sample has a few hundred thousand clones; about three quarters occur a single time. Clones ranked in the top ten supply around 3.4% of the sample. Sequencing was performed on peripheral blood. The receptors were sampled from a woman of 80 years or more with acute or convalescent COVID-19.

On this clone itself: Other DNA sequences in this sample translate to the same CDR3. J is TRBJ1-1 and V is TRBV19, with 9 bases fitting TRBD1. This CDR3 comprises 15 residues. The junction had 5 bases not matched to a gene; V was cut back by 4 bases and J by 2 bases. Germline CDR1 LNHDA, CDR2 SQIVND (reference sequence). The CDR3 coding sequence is TGTGCCAGTAGTAGACCGGGACAGGGTAACACTGAAGCTTTCTTT. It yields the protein CASSRPGQGNTEAFF.

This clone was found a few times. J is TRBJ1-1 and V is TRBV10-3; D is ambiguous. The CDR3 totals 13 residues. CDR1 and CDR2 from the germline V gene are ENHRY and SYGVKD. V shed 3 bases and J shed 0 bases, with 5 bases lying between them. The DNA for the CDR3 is TGTGCCATCAGTGAATACATGAACACTGAAGCTTTCTTT. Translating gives CAISEYMNTEAFF.

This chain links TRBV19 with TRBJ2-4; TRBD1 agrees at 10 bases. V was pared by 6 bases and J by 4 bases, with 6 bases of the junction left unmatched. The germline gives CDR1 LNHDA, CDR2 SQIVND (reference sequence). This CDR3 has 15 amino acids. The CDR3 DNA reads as TGTGCCAGTAGACTGCAGGGACAGGGGAAAAACATTCAGTACTTC. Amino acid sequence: CASRLQGQGKNIQYF.

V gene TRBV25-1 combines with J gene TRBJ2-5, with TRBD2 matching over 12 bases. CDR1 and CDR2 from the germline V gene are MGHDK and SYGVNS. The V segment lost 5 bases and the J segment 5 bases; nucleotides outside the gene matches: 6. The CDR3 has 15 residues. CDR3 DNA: TGTGCCAGCAGTCCCGGACTAGCGGGATCTGAGACCCAGTACTTC. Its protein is CASSPGLAGSETQYF.

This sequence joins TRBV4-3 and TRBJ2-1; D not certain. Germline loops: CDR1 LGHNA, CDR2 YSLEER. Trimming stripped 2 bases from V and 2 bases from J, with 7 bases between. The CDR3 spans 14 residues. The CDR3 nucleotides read TGCGCCAGCAGCCAAATAGTGACCTACAATGAGCAGTTCTTC. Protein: CASSQIVTYNEQFF.

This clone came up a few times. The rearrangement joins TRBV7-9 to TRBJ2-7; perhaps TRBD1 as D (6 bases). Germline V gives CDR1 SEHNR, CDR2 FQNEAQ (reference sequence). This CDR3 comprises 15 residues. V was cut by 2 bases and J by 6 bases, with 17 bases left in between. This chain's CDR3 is CASSLQGTVTGEQYF. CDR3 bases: TGTGCCAGCAGCTTACAGGGGACCGTGACGGGCGAGCAGTACTTC.

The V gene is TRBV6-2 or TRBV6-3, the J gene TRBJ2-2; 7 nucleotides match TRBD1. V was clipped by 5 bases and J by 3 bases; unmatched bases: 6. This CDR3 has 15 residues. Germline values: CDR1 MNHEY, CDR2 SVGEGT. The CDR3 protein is CASSVRGHDTGELFF. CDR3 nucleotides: TGTGCCAGCAGTGTAAGGGGGCATGACACCGGGGAGCTGTTTTTT.

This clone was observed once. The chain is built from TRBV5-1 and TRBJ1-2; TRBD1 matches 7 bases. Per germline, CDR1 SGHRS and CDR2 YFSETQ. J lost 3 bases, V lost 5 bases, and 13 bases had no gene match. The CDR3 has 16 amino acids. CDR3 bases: TGCGCCAGCAGAACCCCCGGTGAGGGGGCTGACTATGGCTACACCTTC. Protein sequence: CASRTPGEGADYGYTF.

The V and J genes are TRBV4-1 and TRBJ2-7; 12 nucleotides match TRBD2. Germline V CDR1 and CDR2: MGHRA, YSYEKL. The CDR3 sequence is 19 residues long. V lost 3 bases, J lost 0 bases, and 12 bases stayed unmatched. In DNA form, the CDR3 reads TGCGCCAGCAGCCACCCGGGACTAGCGGGTTCCTCATTCTCCTACGAGCAGTACTTC. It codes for CASSHPGLAGSSFSYEQYF.

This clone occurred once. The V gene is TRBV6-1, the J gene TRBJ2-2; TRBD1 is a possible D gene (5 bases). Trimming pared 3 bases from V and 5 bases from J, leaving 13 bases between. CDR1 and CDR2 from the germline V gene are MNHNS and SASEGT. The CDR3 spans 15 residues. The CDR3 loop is CASSEGSGSTGELFF. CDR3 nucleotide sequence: TGTGCCAGCAGTGAGGGGTCAGGGTCGACCGGGGAGCTGTTTTTT.